Sequencing of this T cell receptor (beta chain) was carried out in a study of T cells in Graves' hyperthyroidism and ophthalmopathy. Amplification targeted TCR beta CDR3 regions from RNA transcripts. The study used the HTBI primer set for a first-round RT-PCR of the TCR CDR3. MiXCR, run by TCRdb on the multiplex PCR reads, gives a single entry per CDR3 protein. The sample comprises about 420,000 distinct CDR3 sequences, about 15% of which are singletons, and 7.7% rests with the top ten. The PBMCs studied were ones that came from 10 ml fresh peripheral blood. The CDR3 extends over 12 amino acids. Trimming stripped 8 bases from V and 0 bases from J, with 7 bases between. Per the germline V gene, CDR1 is LGHNA and CDR2 is YNFKEQ.

This receptor was identified in a woman aged 18 to 35 with Graves' hyperthyroidism. Sample: blood. The V call is TRBV4-2, the J call TRBJ1-2; D perhaps matches TRBD1 (5 bases). Here the CDR3 reads CASGGTNYGYTF. The CDR3 DNA reads as TGTGCCAGCGGGGGAACTAACTATGGCTACACCTTC.